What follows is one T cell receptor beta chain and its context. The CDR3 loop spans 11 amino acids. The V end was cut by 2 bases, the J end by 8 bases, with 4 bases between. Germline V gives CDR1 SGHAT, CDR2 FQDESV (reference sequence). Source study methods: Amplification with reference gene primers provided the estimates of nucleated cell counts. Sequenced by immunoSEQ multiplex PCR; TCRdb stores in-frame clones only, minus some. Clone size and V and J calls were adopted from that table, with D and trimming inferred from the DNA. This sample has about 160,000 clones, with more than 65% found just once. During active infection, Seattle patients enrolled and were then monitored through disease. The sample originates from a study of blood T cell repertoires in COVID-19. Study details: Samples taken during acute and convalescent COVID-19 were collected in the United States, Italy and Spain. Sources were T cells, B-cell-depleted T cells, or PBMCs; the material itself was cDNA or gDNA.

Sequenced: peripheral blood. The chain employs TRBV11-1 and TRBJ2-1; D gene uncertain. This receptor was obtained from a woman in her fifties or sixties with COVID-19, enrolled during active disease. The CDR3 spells CASSLLDEQFF. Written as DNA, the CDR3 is TGTGCCAGCAGCTTACTCGATGAGCAGTTCTTC.